These 26 T cell receptor beta chains came from one sample sequenced in a study of blood T cell repertoires in COVID-19. The assay was immunoSEQ multiplex PCR, and TCRdb's table has in-frame clones only and misses some. The sample yields fewer than 200,000 clones, around 83% seen once. Sequencing was performed on peripheral blood. These TCRs come from a woman aged 70-85 years with COVID-19, enrolled during active disease.

The genes are TRBV6-5 and TRBJ2-7, with 8 positions matching TRBD2. Germline assignment: CDR1 MNHEY and CDR2 SVGAGI. The CDR3 covers 15 residues. The V and J ends lost 5 bases and 2 bases, in that order; junction bases with no gene match: 8. The CDR3 is CASSQRTSRAYEQYF. CDR3 bases: TGTGCCAGCAGTCAACGGACTAGCCGGGCCTACGAGCAGTACTTC.

This clone was detected once. The V gene is TRBV18, the J gene TRBJ1-1; TRBD1 might be the D (5 bases). This CDR3 contains 13 residues. Trimming removed 10 bases from V and 3 bases from J, with 15 bases in between. Germline CDR1 KGHSH, CDR2 LQKENI. The CDR3 coding sequence is TGTGCCACCTACGGGGGATTAGACACTGAAGCTTTCTTT. Translating gives CATYGGLDTEAFF.

This chain uses TRBV27 with TRBJ2-7, with 12 bases aligning to TRBD2. CDR3 length equals 16 residues. Germline CDR1 and CDR2: MNHEY and SMNVEV (reference sequence). V shed 6 bases and J 7 bases; nucleotides not matched to a gene: 13. CDR3 bases: TGTGCCAGCAGCCCTCGCGGGCTAGCGGGAGGGGGAGAGCAGTACTTC. Amino acid sequence: CASSPRGLAGGGEQYF.

The chain links TRBV5-8 to TRBJ1-2; a weak D match, TRBD1 (6 bases). Trimming pared 3 bases from V and 3 bases from J, leaving 18 bases between. The V gene's germline CDR1 is SGHTS and CDR2 YDEGEE. CDR3 length equals 16 residues. In DNA, the CDR3 is TGTGCCAGCAGCTATCAAGGGGGATCGCATCACTATGGCTACACCTTC. Residues: CASSYQGGSHHYGYTF.

The V call is TRBV30, the J call TRBJ1-1; 9 bases fit TRBD1. The CDR3 has 12 amino acids. V lost 6 bases and J lost 4; bases outside the gene matches: 3. Germline CDR1 and CDR2: GTSNPN and SVGIG (reference sequence). CDR3 DNA: TGTGCCTGCTTACAGGGGGCCACTGAAGCTTTCTTT. As protein: CACLQGATEAFF.

This chain connects TRBV2 to TRBJ2-1; TRBD2 matches 11 bases. This CDR3 region has 13 residues. Unmatched junction bases numbered 9, after V lost 5 bases and J lost 15 bases. Germline lookup yields CDR1 SNHLY and CDR2 FYNNEI. CDR3 nucleotide sequence: TGTGCCAGCAGTAATTTAGCGGGAGGGCCCCCGTTCTTC. This encodes CASSNLAGGPPFF.

The chain carries TRBV5-4 and TRBJ1-3; D unresolved. Between the trimmed V and J ends, which lost 6 bases and 0 bases, there was a span of 10 bases. The CDR3 has 14 residues. CDR1 and CDR2 from the germline V gene are SGHNT and YYREEE (reference sequence). The chain's CDR3 is CASKADLSGNTIYF. The CDR3 region has the DNA TGTGCCAGCAAGGCGGATCTCTCTGGAAACACCATATATTTT.

V is TRBV5-6 and J is TRBJ1-1; D is possibly TRBD1 (5 bases). The CDR3 has 17 residues. V was clipped by 0 bases and J by 5 bases, with 20 bases between them. The germline gives CDR1 SGHDT, CDR2 YYEEEE. This chain's CDR3 is CASSLVQIKGLGTEAFF. In DNA form, the CDR3 reads TGTGCCAGCAGCTTGGTCCAGATTAAGGGGCTGGGAACTGAAGCTTTCTTT.

V is TRBV20-1 and J is TRBJ2-7; a possible D gene is TRBD1 (6 bases). The CDR3 runs 13 residues. CDR1 and CDR2 (germline): DFQATT, SNEGSKA (reference sequence). The V and J ends lost 3 bases and 3 bases respectively, with 12 bases between them. The CDR3 sequence is CSASTADSYEQYF. As DNA, the CDR3 is TGCAGTGCTAGTACAGCGGACAGCTACGAGCAGTACTTC.

This clone was seen only a few times. The rearrangement uses TRBV7-3 and TRBJ2-3; D remains ambiguous. V shed 0 bases and J shed 2 bases, with 12 bases lying between them. The CDR3 runs to 16 residues. Germline CDR1 SGHTA, CDR2 FQGTGA. CDR3 sequence (DNA): TGTGCCAGCAGCTTAACGGCGCGGATATCCACAGATACGCAGTATTTT. Translating it yields CASSLTARISTDTQYF.

This sequence joins TRBV5-4 and TRBJ1-1; possibly TRBD1 for D (5 bases). The germline CDR1 and CDR2 sequences are SGHNT and YYREEE (reference sequence). V shed 1 base and J shed 5 bases, with 12 bases lying between them. CDR3 length equals 14 residues. Here the CDR3 reads CASSLSLGLTEAFF. Here the CDR3 DNA reads TGTGCCAGCAGCTTGAGTCTGGGGCTTACTGAAGCTTTCTTT.

This chain connects TRBV5-1 to TRBJ2-1; TRBD2 matches 8 bases. This CDR3 contains 17 residues. Trimming cost V 1 base and J 4 bases; bases outside gene matches: 10. The germline CDR1 and CDR2 sequences are SGHRS and YFSETQ. The CDR3 reads CASSLQVASGWYNEQFF. The CDR3 bases are TGCGCCAGCAGCTTGCAGGTTGCTAGCGGGTGGTACAATGAGCAGTTCTTC.

This clone is a singleton in its sample. The rearrangement links TRBV28 to TRBJ2-3, with D perhaps matching TRBD2 (8 bases). Germline V gene lookup returns CDR1 MDHEN and CDR2 SYDVKM. V was cut by 3 bases and J by 7 bases, with 23 bases left in between. CDR3 length: 17 residues. The CDR3 is CASSFPKQGSGSHTQYF. The CDR3 coding sequence is TGTGCCAGCAGTTTCCCGAAACAGGGGAGCGGGAGCCATACGCAGTATTTT.

V usage is TRBV5-6 and J usage is TRBJ2-6; no firm D call. In germline, CDR1 is SGHDT, CDR2 YYEEEE. CDR3 length: 13 amino acids. Trimming shortened V by 4 bases and J by 0 bases, and 2 bases separated the two germline ends. In DNA, the CDR3 is TGTGCCAGCAGCCGCTCTGGGGCCAACGTCCTGACTTTC. Translation: CASSRSGANVLTF.

The chain uses TRBV30 and TRBJ2-5, with a tentative D call TRBD1 (6 bases). V lost 0 bases, J lost 2 bases, and 13 bases lay in between. Germline-derived CDR1 and CDR2 are GTSNPN and SVGIG (reference sequence). This CDR3 has 15 amino acids. CDR3 in DNA: TGTGCCTGGAGTGTGAAGGGACACAGACAAGAGACCCAGTACTTC. Translated: CAWSVKGHRQETQYF.

CDR3 region: CASSASGSYEQYF. CDR3 nucleotide sequence: TGCGCCAGCAGTGCTAGCGGGAGCTACGAGCAGTACTTC. This chain uses TRBV10-1 with TRBJ2-7; TRBD2 matches at 10 bases. V dropped 4 bases and J dropped 3; count of bases not matched to a gene: 0. There are 13 residues in the CDR3. The germline gives CDR1 WNHNN, CDR2 SYGVQD (reference sequence).

The chain has TRBV5-1 and TRBJ2-2; 8 positions agree with TRBD1. The ends lost 4 bases at V and 7 bases at J; junction bases unmatched: 9. CDR1 and CDR2 from the germline V gene are SGHRS and YFSETQ. The CDR3 length is 15 residues. In nucleotides, the CDR3 is TGCGCCAGCAGCCCCGGACAGGGTACGAGCGGGGAGCTGTTTTTT. Translated, it gives CASSPGQGTSGELFF.

V gene TRBV7-2 combines with J gene TRBJ2-2; 10 bases agree with TRBD2. With V trimmed by 0 bases and J by 7 bases, 5 bases remained unmatched. The CDR3 covers 16 residues. Germline V CDR1 and CDR2: SGHTA, FQGNSA. The CDR3 loop is CASSLAFQREGGELFF. In nucleotides, the CDR3 is TGTGCCAGCAGCTTAGCGTTCCAGCGGGAGGGCGGGGAGCTGTTTTTT.

The rearrangement links TRBV27 to TRBJ1-4, with 10 positions matching TRBD1. Germline V gene data show CDR1 as MNHEY and CDR2 as SMNVEV (reference sequence). Unmatched junction bases numbered 4, after V lost 1 base and J lost 8 bases. The length of the CDR3 is 15 residues. The CDR3 DNA reads as TGTGCCAGCAGTTTATGGGGGACAGGGGTCGAAAAACTGTTTTTT. As protein: CASSLWGTGVEKLFF.

This clone turned up a few times. The chain couples TRBV7-9 to TRBJ2-1, with D perhaps TRBD2 (7 bases). From germline, CDR1 is SEHNR and CDR2 FQNEAQ (reference sequence). CDR3 length: 14 residues. V was trimmed by 9 bases and J by 3 bases, leaving 15 bases between them. CDR3 in DNA: TGTGCCAGTGGGAGGGGGGAGAACTACAATGAGCAGTTCTTC. Amino acids: CASGRGENYNEQFF.

The rearrangement links TRBV11-2 to TRBJ2-3; TRBD1 agrees at 9 bases. The junction had 14 bases not matched to a gene; V was cut back by 4 bases and J by 3 bases. Germline V gives CDR1 SGHAT, CDR2 FQNNGV. This CDR3 contains 18 residues. CDR3 amino acids: CASSSYRKPGQGTDTQYF. The CDR3 region has the DNA TGTGCCAGCAGCTCCTACCGTAAACCGGGACAGGGTACAGATACGCAGTATTTT.

The rearrangement links TRBV6-5 to TRBJ1-5; TRBD1 matches at 7 bases. The germline gives CDR1 MNHEY, CDR2 SVGAGI. The CDR3 consists of 15 residues. The V segment lost 6 bases and the J segment 1 base; nucleotides outside the gene matches: 6. The CDR3 DNA is TGTGCCAGCAGCCCCTACAGGGGAAGCAATCAGCCCCAGCATTTT. It specifies CASSPYRGSNQPQHF.

The chain employs TRBV29-1 and TRBJ1-4; D remains unclear. Looked up from germline, CDR1 is SQVTM and CDR2 is ANQGSEA. This CDR3 is 11 amino acids long. Trimming removed 4 bases at V and 6 bases at J, with 6 bases between. In nucleotides, the CDR3 is TGCAGCGTTGGCCAGTATGAAAAACTGTTTTTT. This codes for CSVGQYEKLFF.

The chain carries TRBV28 and TRBJ1-1; tentatively, D is TRBD1 (5 bases). CDR3 length equals 14 residues. Germline V CDR1 and CDR2: MDHEN, SYDVKM. Trimming pared 6 bases from V and 1 base from J, leaving 12 bases between. CDR3 protein: CASRSRASNTEAFF. The DNA of the CDR3 is TGTGCCAGCAGATCCAGGGCCTCGAACACTGAAGCTTTCTTT.

This clone has a handful of counts. The chain uses TRBV6-2 or TRBV6-3 and TRBJ2-6, with a tentative D call TRBD1 (6 bases). CDR3 size: 17 residues. V was clipped by 6 bases and J by 4 bases, with 19 bases between them. Germline CDR1 and CDR2: MNHEY and SVGEGT. The CDR3, as DNA: TGTGCCAGCAGCCGGGACATGGAACTGGCCGGGGCCAACGTCCTGACTTTC. Residues: CASSRDMELAGANVLTF.

V is TRBV19 and J is TRBJ2-1; a possible D gene is TRBD2 (6 bases). Germline V gives CDR1 LNHDA, CDR2 SQIVND (reference sequence). The length of the CDR3 is 16 residues. V lost 4 bases, J lost 1 base, and 14 bases lay in between. CDR3 DNA: TGTGCCAGTAGTAGTTGGAGCGGGCCATCCTACAATGAGCAGTTCTTC. Translating it yields CASSSWSGPSYNEQFF.